This TCR beta chain was sequenced in a study of T cell clonotyping in hematopoietic cell transplantation. CDR1 is LGHNA and CDR2 is YSLEER in the germline V gene. This CDR3 has 15 residues. The V end was cut by 0 bases, the J end by 7 bases, with 10 bases between. Stated time point: recipient sample about 28 days before transplant, after cytoreduction. Sequenced by immunoSEQ multiplex PCR; TCRdb stores in-frame clones only, minus some. In the table there are about 38,000 clones, 95% of which are singletons. The source is a man in his forties with chronic myeloid leukemia. Some clones in this sample may be carry-over from other donors' samples. The V gene is TRBV4-3, the J gene TRBJ1-6; D not resolved. The material was peripheral blood mononuclear cells, obtained before stem cell transplant. CDR3 in amino acids: CASSQDISPNSPLHF. The CDR3 DNA reads TGCGCCAGCAGCCAAGATATATCTCCGAATTCACCCCTCCACTTT.